Described below is a single T cell receptor beta chain sequence and its context. The antigen remains undetermined. This entry is derived from a study of T cells expressing NK-cell markers. TCR beta cDNA was generated via 5'RACE template switching incorporating UMIs. TCRdb reanalyzed the 5' RACE reads, giving one entry per CDR3 protein sequence and no DNA. The listing contains almost 450,000 distinct CDR3 sequences. Study-level results: Evidence did not settle whether expanded NKG2C+ T cell clones targeted HCMV.

The CDR3 covers 14 residues. CDR1 and CDR2 from the germline V gene are SEHNR and FQNEAQ (reference sequence). Sequences were obtained from blood T cells: a sorted CD56 or NKG2C T cell subset, CD4+ or CD8+ T cells, or bulk PBMC T cells (not recorded which). The genes are TRBV7-9 and TRBJ1-1. This TCR was recovered from a woman between 18 and 70 years old in good health. CDR3 in amino acids: CASSLDGRHTEAFF.